Below are 29 T cell receptor beta chains sequenced from a single sample in a study of blood T cell repertoires in COVID-19. Produced via immunoSEQ multiplex PCR; TCRdb's table is partial and in-frame only. The sample has about 280,000 clones, around nine tenths seen once. Sequences were obtained from peripheral blood. These receptors were obtained from a woman in her thirties with COVID-19, enrolled during active disease.

Here the CDR3 reads CASSELGRGYKFF. In nucleotides, the CDR3 is TGTGCCAGCAGTGAATTGGGCAGGGGCTACAAGTTCTTC. The rearrangement joins TRBV6-1 to TRBJ2-1; possible D gene TRBD1, 6 bases. This CDR3 comprises 13 residues. Germline CDR1 reads MNHNS; CDR2 reads SASEGT. V was pared by 2 bases and J by 14 bases, with 16 bases between.

The chain links TRBV12-5 to TRBJ2-1, with 9 bases matching TRBD2. CDR3 size: 17 residues. Per the germline V gene, CDR1 is LGHNT and CDR2 is FRNRAP. V lost 5 bases and J lost 9; bases outside the gene matches: 17. The CDR3 DNA reads as TGTGCTAGTGGTCCCCGGCGTAGCGGGGGCGCTTCGGGTGAGCAGTTCTTC. Translated, it gives CASGPRRSGGASGEQFF.

The chain carries TRBV7-6 and TRBJ1-6, with 7 bases lining up with TRBD1. The CDR3 extends over 17 amino acids. Germline lookup yields CDR1 SGHVS and CDR2 FNYEAQ. With V trimmed by 1 base and J by 0 bases, 3 bases remained unmatched. The CDR3 coding sequence is TGTGCCAGCAGCTTAGAGGGGGCGCGCTCCTATAATTCACCCCTCCACTTT. It translates to CASSLEGARSYNSPLHF.

The genes are TRBV10-3 and TRBJ1-1, with D possibly TRBD1 on 5 matching bases. Between the trimmed V and J ends, which lost 0 bases and 7 bases, there was a span of 9 bases. This CDR3 is built from 13 residues. Germline CDR1 and CDR2: ENHRY and SYGVKD. Written as DNA, the CDR3 is TGTGCCATCAGTGAGTCGACAGACGGTGAAGCTTTCTTT. Translation: CAISESTDGEAFF.

The chain combines TRBV7-9 with TRBJ1-1, with TRBD1 matching over 8 bases. There are 15 residues in the CDR3. Germline V CDR1 and CDR2: SEHNR, FQNEAQ (reference sequence). The junction had 10 bases not matched to a gene; V was cut back by 5 bases and J by 5 bases. The CDR3 loop reads CASSDRGRAGTEAFF. CDR3 coding DNA: TGTGCCAGCAGCGACAGGGGTAGAGCGGGTACTGAAGCTTTCTTT.

The CDR3 loop is CASSFGSRGGQNEQFF. DNA for the CDR3: TGCGCCAGCAGCTTTGGGAGTCGGGGGGGCCAGAATGAGCAGTTCTTC. The J gene is TRBJ2-1, the V gene TRBV5-1; 8 bases are a match to TRBD2. CDR1 and CDR2 (germline): SGHRS, YFSETQ. J lost 7 bases, V lost 2 bases, and 11 bases had no gene match. The CDR3 spans 16 residues. The variable domain in full, completed from reference TRBV5-1 and TRBJ2-1, reads KAGVTQTPRYLIKTRGQQVTLSCSPISGHRSVSWYQQTPGQGLQFLFEYFSETQRNKGNFPGRFSGRQFSNSRSEMNVSTLELGDSALYLCASSFGSRGGQNEQFFGPGTRLTVL.

The CDR3 spells CASSDQGQAQHF. CDR3 DNA: TGCGCCAGCAGTGACCAGGGCCAGGCCCAGCATTTT. This rearrangement joins TRBV10-2 to TRBJ1-5; tentative D call: TRBD1 (5 bases). V was clipped by 3 bases and J by 11 bases, with 11 bases between them. The CDR3 has 12 amino acids. CDR1 is WSHSY and CDR2 is SAAADI in the germline V gene.

This clone was picked up one time. The chain recombines TRBV18 with TRBJ1-2; 10 nucleotides align to TRBD1. Losses at the gene ends were 3 bases for V and 0 bases for J; bases not matched to a gene: 7. In germline, CDR1 is KGHSH, CDR2 LQKENI. The CDR3 is 17 residues long. CDR3 in amino acids: CASSPTSGQGANYGYTF. DNA of the CDR3: TGTGCCAGCTCACCGACTTCTGGACAGGGGGCTAACTATGGCTACACCTTC. The variable domain in full, with the rest retrieved from reference TRBV18 and TRBJ1-2, is NAGVMQNPRHLVRRRGQEARLRCSPMKGHSHVYWYRQLPEEGLKFMVYLQKENIIDESGMPKERFSAEFPKEGPSILRIQQVVRGDSAAYFCASSPTSGQGANYGYTFGSGTRLTVV.

The V gene is TRBV5-1, the J gene TRBJ1-6; TRBD1 agrees at 9 bases. There are 16 residues in the CDR3. Losses at the gene ends were 4 bases for V and 5 bases for J; bases not matched to a gene: 7. Germline V gene lookup returns CDR1 SGHRS and CDR2 YFSETQ. CDR3 amino acids: CASSTGTGSDNSPLHF. In DNA form, the CDR3 reads TGCGCCAGCAGCACCGGGACAGGGAGCGATAATTCACCCCTCCACTTT.

The gene calls are TRBV9 and TRBJ2-5; tentative D call: TRBD2 (5 bases). Germline V gene lookup returns CDR1 SGDLS and CDR2 YYNGEE. The CDR3 has 17 residues. Trimming took off 0 bases at V and 2 bases at J, with 17 bases between the two ends. The CDR3 here is CASSVGQVGSGQETQYF. The CDR3 bases are TGTGCCAGCAGCGTAGGCCAGGTGGGAAGCGGTCAAGAGACCCAGTACTTC.

The chain links TRBV4-2 to TRBJ2-1; 11 nucleotides match TRBD2. CDR1 is LGHNA, CDR2 YNFKEQ, per germline. The CDR3 spans 17 residues. After removal of 0 bases from V and 4 bases from J, the junction contained 5 bases not matched to a gene. The CDR3 protein is CASSQDLAGGPYNEQFF. The CDR3 bases are TGTGCCAGCAGCCAAGATCTAGCGGGGGGACCATACAATGAGCAGTTCTTC.

The chain links TRBV7-6 to TRBJ2-7, with D possibly TRBD1 on 6 matching bases. Trimming took off 3 bases at V and 5 bases at J, with 14 bases between the two ends. From germline, CDR1 is SGHVS and CDR2 FNYEAQ. CDR3 length: 14 amino acids. The DNA for the CDR3 is TGTGCCAGCAGCTTTTCCCAGGGGAGCAACGAGCAGTACTTC. This translates into CASSFSQGSNEQYF.

V and J are TRBV21-1 and TRBJ1-4; the table's D call of TRBD1 was not tested on the DNA. TRBV21-1 is flagged as a pseudogene. This CDR3 comprises 15 residues. CDR3 sequence (DNA): TGTGCCAGCAGTGACAGGGGTCAGGCTAATGAAAAACTGTTTTTT. This translates into CASSDRGQANEKLFF.

The genes are TRBV5-1 and TRBJ2-7, with 7 bases lining up with TRBD2. Germline lookup yields CDR1 SGHRS and CDR2 YFSETQ. This CDR3 region has 17 residues. V dropped 4 bases and J dropped 1; count of bases not matched to a gene: 14. CDR3 DNA sequence: TGCGCCAGCAGCCCCTGGGCGGGGGATGTAATGTCCTACGAGCAGTACTTC. Translated, it gives CASSPWAGDVMSYEQYF. Full variable domain (outside the CDR3, taken from reference TRBV5-1 and TRBJ2-7): KAGVTQTPRYLIKTRGQQVTLSCSPISGHRSVSWYQQTPGQGLQFLFEYFSETQRNKGNFPGRFSGRQFSNSRSEMNVSTLELGDSALYLCASSPWAGDVMSYEQYFGPGTRLTVT.

V gene TRBV6-5 combines with J gene TRBJ2-7; 7 bases align to TRBD2. This CDR3 is 15 amino acids long. Germline V gene data show CDR1 as MNHEY and CDR2 as SVGAGI. V shed 6 bases and J 2 bases; nucleotides not matched to a gene: 10. CDR3 region: CASRQGSGVAYEQYF. CDR3 DNA: TGTGCCAGCAGGCAGGGAAGCGGGGTCGCCTACGAGCAGTACTTC.

The chain recombines TRBV5-1 with TRBJ2-3; 11 bases are a match to TRBD1. Germline trimming cut 4 bases from V and 6 bases from J; bases unmatched to any gene: 7. The CDR3 has 15 amino acids. The V gene's germline CDR1 is SGHRS and CDR2 YFSETQ. The CDR3 region has the DNA TGCGCCAGCAGCGGCCCGGGGACAGGGGGTGATACGCAGTATTTT. Amino acids: CASSGPGTGGDTQYF.

The chain links TRBV7-6 to TRBJ2-7; the match to TRBD1 covers 10 bases. J was trimmed by 7 bases and V by 5 bases; bases with no gene match: 11. Germline loops: CDR1 SGHVS, CDR2 FNYEAQ. This CDR3 is 15 amino acids long. CDR3 protein: CASSLTGTGAGEQYF. CDR3 DNA: TGTGCCAGCAGCCTAACCGGGACAGGGGCCGGGGAGCAGTACTTC.

The chain combines TRBV19 with TRBJ2-7; TRBD1 matches 7 bases. The V gene end was trimmed by 2 bases and the J gene end by 1 base; junction bases not matched to a gene: 2. The CDR3 runs to 14 residues. Germline CDR1 and CDR2: LNHDA and SQIVND (reference sequence). This CDR3 is CASSITGQSYEQYF. CDR3 nucleotides: TGTGCCAGTAGTATAACGGGACAGTCCTACGAGCAGTACTTC.

The chain joins TRBV24-1 to TRBJ1-5, with a tentative D call TRBD1 (5 bases). This CDR3 is 13 amino acids long. Trimming removed 4 bases from V and 10 bases from J, with 13 bases in between. CDR1 KGHDR and CDR2 SFDVKD come from the germline V gene. CDR3 residues: CATSERGKVPQHF. CDR3 DNA: TGTGCCACCAGTGAGCGGGGGAAGGTACCCCAGCATTTT.

J is TRBJ2-1 and V is TRBV5-6; D remains ambiguous. The ends were cut back, 0 bases at V and 3 bases at J, with 7 bases in the middle. Per germline, CDR1 SGHDT and CDR2 YYEEEE. The CDR3 loop spans 14 amino acids. CDR3 in amino acids: CASSLGSYYNEQFF. The CDR3 coding sequence is TGTGCCAGCAGCTTGGGCAGTTACTACAATGAGCAGTTCTTC. Drawing the rest from reference TRBV5-6 and TRBJ2-1, the complete variable domain is DAGVTQSPTHLIKTRGQQVTLRCSPKSGHDTVSWYQQALGQGPQFIFQYYEEEERQRGNFPDRFSGHQFPNYSSELNVNALLLGDSALYLCASSLGSYYNEQFFGPGTRLTVL.

The V and J genes are TRBV4-1 and TRBJ2-1; D perhaps matches TRBD1 (5 bases). Germline V gives CDR1 MGHRA, CDR2 YSYEKL. With 8 bases removed from V and 2 bases from J, the gap between germline ends came to 10 bases. The CDR3 runs 13 residues. The CDR3 reads CASGTRAYNEQFF. As DNA, the CDR3 is TGCGCCAGCGGAACCAGGGCCTACAATGAGCAGTTCTTC.

V and J are TRBV25-1 and TRBJ2-3, with TRBD2 matching 7 bases. Germline CDR1 MGHDK, CDR2 SYGVNS. J lost 6 bases, V lost 8 bases, and 11 bases had no gene match. The CDR3 has 14 residues. CDR3 loop: CASLELGEGDTQYF. For the CDR3, the DNA is TGTGCCAGCCTCGAGTTGGGGGAGGGGGATACGCAGTATTTT.

The chain recombines TRBV3-1 (or the pseudogene TRBV3-2) with TRBJ2-5; tentative D call: TRBD2 (5 bases). The germline gives CDR1 LGHDT, CDR2 YNNKEL (reference sequence). The CDR3 sequence is 14 residues long. Trimming left V 0 bases short and J 1 base short, with 6 bases between. CDR3 coding DNA: TGTGCCAGCAGCCAAGATCTAGCCCAAGAGACCCAGTACTTC. Its translation: CASSQDLAQETQYF.

The chain recombines TRBV15 with TRBJ1-1; TRBD1 agrees at 9 bases. Germline CDR1 reads LNHNV; CDR2 reads YYDKDF (reference sequence). The V segment lost 1 base and the J segment 6 bases; nucleotides outside the gene matches: 3. The CDR3 is 14 amino acids. CDR3 DNA sequence: TGTGCCACCAGCAGAGGGGACAGGGTATCTGAAGCTTTCTTT. This sequence encodes CATSRGDRVSEAFF.

The J gene is TRBJ1-3, the V gene TRBV28; TRBD1 is a possible D gene (6 bases). V shed 2 bases and J shed 2 bases, with 10 bases lying between them. The CDR3 totals 15 residues. Per germline, CDR1 MDHEN and CDR2 SYDVKM. CDR3 in DNA: TGTGCCAGCAGTTTACCGCCAGGGGCTGGAAACACCATATATTTT. The encoded protein is CASSLPPGAGNTIYF.

This rearrangement joins TRBV5-1 to TRBJ2-7, with a weak D call TRBD2 (6 bases). V was cut by 0 bases and J by 7 bases, with 14 bases left in between. The CDR3 is 14 amino acids. CDR1 and CDR2 from the germline V gene are SGHRS and YFSETQ. CDR3 coding DNA: TGCGCCAGCAGCTTGGCAGGAGGGGTGGGGGAGCAGTACTTC. It translates to CASSLAGGVGEQYF.

The chain couples TRBV3-1 (or the pseudogene TRBV3-2) to TRBJ2-6; D is perhaps TRBD1 (5 bases). Trimming removed 1 base at V and 0 bases at J, with 10 bases between. Germline CDR1 is LGHDT and CDR2 is YNNKEL (reference sequence). The CDR3 spans 17 residues. Written as DNA, the CDR3 is TGTGCCAGCAGCCAAGGGGGCGTGGCCTCTGGGGCCAACGTCCTGACTTTC. Encoded protein: CASSQGGVASGANVLTF.

DNA for the CDR3: TGTGCCAGCAGAGGCGGGGGGGCTAATGAGCAGTTCTTC. Translating gives CASRGGGANEQFF. The chain links TRBV3-1 (or the pseudogene TRBV3-2) to TRBJ2-1; 9 nucleotides match TRBD2. The germline V gene encodes CDR1 LGHDT and CDR2 YNNKEL (reference sequence). The CDR3 has 13 residues. Trimming took 6 bases from V and 7 from J; bases not matched to a gene: 4.

The chain employs TRBV10-2 and TRBJ2-3; weak D call: TRBD2 (5 bases). This CDR3 contains 16 residues. Germline CDR1 WSHSY, CDR2 SAAADI. Trimming cost V 3 bases and J 3 bases, with 16 bases left between them. This CDR3 is CASSDLAKATTDTQYF. CDR3 nucleotide sequence: TGCGCCAGCAGTGACTTAGCGAAGGCTACGACAGATACGCAGTATTTT.